Shown below are 22 T cell receptor beta chains from a single sample sequenced in a study of T cells after yellow fever vaccination. TCRdb redid the calling of the 5' RACE reads with MiXCR, one entry per CDR3 protein. The sample records 250,000 to 300,000 distinct CDR3 sequences, 7.5% to 9% being singletons. The sequenced sample was CD4+ T cells sorted from PBMCs, obtained 5 days after the yellow fever booster vaccination. These receptors came from a man in his late teens or twenties who received the YFV17D yellow fever vaccine.

This clonotype was counted a few times. The CDR3 sequence is CASSQVGLHRNTEAFF. CDR3 in DNA: TGCGCCAGCAGCCAAGTTGGGCTGCATAGGAACACTGAAGCTTTCTTT. The chain employs TRBV4-1 and TRBJ1-1; D gene uncertain. V lost 1 base to trimming and J lost 1 base, with 13 bases between them. Germline V gene sequence: CDR1 MGHRA, CDR2 YSYEKL. CDR3 length: 16 amino acids.

This chain connects TRBV7-7 to TRBJ2-5, with 7 bases matching TRBD2. The CDR3 sequence is 14 residues long. Germline CDR1 SSHAT, CDR2 FNYEAQ (reference sequence). V lost 5 bases and J lost 2; bases outside the gene matches: 5. The CDR3 DNA sequence: TGTGCCAGCAGCCCATACGGGGGGCAAGAGACCCAGTACTTC. Protein: CASSPYGGQETQYF.

This chain uses TRBV28 with TRBJ1-1, with D perhaps TRBD1 (6 bases). CDR1 and CDR2 from the germline V gene are MDHEN and SYDVKM. Trimming shortened V by 8 bases and J by 5 bases, and 15 bases separated the two germline ends. The CDR3 has 13 amino acids. CDR3 DNA sequence: TGTGCCAGCCCGTCCAGGGGCGGGACTGAAGCTTTCTTT. This gives the protein CASPSRGGTEAFF.

In this sample, this clonotype turned up a few times. The chain links TRBV5-6 to TRBJ1-1; D call uncertain. V shed 0 bases and J shed 10 bases, with 10 bases lying between them. The CDR3 extends over 12 amino acids. In germline, CDR1 is SGHDT, CDR2 YYEEEE. The CDR3, as DNA: TGTGCCAGCAGCTTGGTGGAGGAGGTAGCTTTCTTT. The encoded protein is CASSLVEEVAFF.

This clonotype was counted ten times or more. The V and J genes are TRBV20-1 and TRBJ1-2; 9 bases match TRBD1. The CDR3 length is 14 residues. Germline CDR1 and CDR2: DFQATT and SNEGSKA (reference sequence). Trimming removed 6 bases from V and 2 bases from J; junction bases left unmatched: 7. This CDR3 is CSADPGQGNYGYTF. DNA for the CDR3: TGCAGTGCGGACCCTGGACAGGGGAACTATGGCTACACCTTC.

This clonotype was counted at least ten times. This chain connects TRBV12-3 or TRBV12-4 to TRBJ2-4; unclear D gene. With 4 bases removed from V and 8 bases from J, the gap between germline ends came to 12 bases. The CDR3 is 13 residues long. The CDR3 spells CASSSKGRDIQYF. For the CDR3, the DNA is TGTGCCAGCAGTTCCAAGGGTCGGGACATTCAGTACTTC.

This clonotype was counted a few times. The rearrangement joins TRBV5-1 to TRBJ2-1; D is uncertain. The length of the CDR3 is 16 residues. The ends were cut back, 0 bases at V and 0 bases at J, with 10 bases in the middle. Germline values: CDR1 SGHRS, CDR2 YFSETQ. The CDR3 is CASSLGPGLSYNEQFF. CDR3 in DNA: TGCGCCAGCAGCTTGGGTCCGGGCCTCTCCTACAATGAGCAGTTCTTC.

This clonotype was counted many times. The V and J genes are TRBV7-6 and TRBJ1-4; TRBD1 aligns across 7 bases. The CDR3 extends over 15 amino acids. J gave up 5 bases and V 4 bases, and 7 bases lay outside the gene matches. The germline gives CDR1 SGHVS, CDR2 FNYEAQ. CDR3 protein: CASSSRGTENEKLFF. CDR3 bases: TGTGCCAGCAGCTCCCGCGGGACAGAGAATGAAAAACTGTTTTTT.

V gene TRBV6-6 combines with J gene TRBJ1-5; 9 nucleotides align to TRBD1. CDR1 and CDR2 from the germline V gene are MNHNY and SVGAGI (reference sequence). This CDR3 region has 15 residues. Trimming cost V 4 bases and J 6 bases; bases outside gene matches: 7. Written as DNA, the CDR3 is TGTGCCAGCAGTTCCGGACAGGGGATTCTTCAGCCCCAGCATTTT. Protein product: CASSSGQGILQPQHF.

This clonotype was counted ten times or more. V and J are TRBV6-5 and TRBJ2-7, with TRBD1 as a possible D gene (6 bases). This CDR3 is 15 amino acids long. V was cut by 2 bases and J by 6 bases, with 17 bases left in between. Germline V gives CDR1 MNHEY, CDR2 SVGAGI. CDR3 amino acids: CASSYQAGVHPEQYF. CDR3 nucleotide sequence: TGTGCCAGCAGTTACCAGGCAGGGGTTCACCCCGAGCAGTACTTC.

The V call is TRBV5-4, the J call TRBJ1-1, with a possible D match to TRBD1 (6 bases). The CDR3 consists of 14 residues. Germline values: CDR1 SGHNT, CDR2 YYREEE (reference sequence). V dropped 4 bases and J dropped 2 bases, with 12 bases sitting between them. Written as DNA, the CDR3 is TGTGCCAGCAGCCTAGGACAGATCAACACTGAAGCTTTCTTT. It codes for CASSLGQINTEAFF.

This clonotype was counted ten times or more. This sequence joins TRBV7-2 and TRBJ2-4; D is unresolved. Looked up from germline, CDR1 is SGHTA and CDR2 is FQGNSA. CDR3 size: 15 residues. V lost 4 bases and J lost 0, with 10 bases in between. The CDR3 region is CASSSTTIAKNIQYF. The CDR3 nucleotides read TGTGCCAGCAGCTCCACTACGATAGCCAAAAACATTCAGTACTTC. The full variable domain, rest sourced from reference TRBV7-2 and TRBJ2-4, is GAGVSQSPSNKVTEKGKDVELRCDPISGHTALYWYRQSLGQGLEFLIYFQGNSAPDKSGLPSDRFSAERTGGSVSTLTIQRTQQEDSAVYLCASSSTTIAKNIQYFGAGTRLSVL.

This clonotype was observed a handful of times. V gene TRBV20-1 combines with J gene TRBJ2-5; 7 bases are shared with TRBD1. With 6 bases clipped from V and 4 bases from J, the junction kept 11 bases outside the gene matches. CDR1 and CDR2 (germline): DFQATT, SNEGSKA (reference sequence). The CDR3 loop spans 14 amino acids. CDR3 sequence reads: CSAPTGAHGETQYF. CDR3 coding DNA: TGCAGTGCACCTACAGGGGCTCACGGAGAGACCCAGTACTTC.

The rearrangement links TRBV5-5 to TRBJ1-1; D is perhaps TRBD1 (5 bases). V was trimmed by 4 bases and J by 1 base, leaving 14 bases between them. CDR3 size: 15 residues. Germline CDR1 SGHKS, CDR2 YYEKEE (reference sequence). In nucleotides, the CDR3 is TGTGCCAGCAGCCTCTGGATGGACAAGAACACTGAAGCTTTCTTT. This gives the protein CASSLWMDKNTEAFF.

The sample holds many counts of this clonotype. CDR3 bases: TGTGCCAGCAGCCGTGGACAGGGACTTGAAGCTTTCTTT. This sequence encodes CASSRGQGLEAFF. V usage is TRBV7-9 and J usage is TRBJ1-1; 8 positions agree with TRBD1. The ends lost 5 bases at V and 7 bases at J; junction bases unmatched: 6. The CDR3 contains 13 residues. In germline, CDR1 is SEHNR, CDR2 FQNEAQ (reference sequence). Variable domain in full (rest from reference TRBV7-9 and TRBJ1-1): DTGVSQNPRHKITKRGQNVTFRCDPISEHNRLYWYRQTLGQGPEFLTYFQNEAQLEKSRLLSDRFSAERPKGSFSTLEIQRTEQGDSAMYLCASSRGQGLEAFFGQGTRLTVV.

This clonotype showed up just a few times. The chain combines TRBV5-1 with TRBJ2-3, with 8 nucleotides matching TRBD2. The germline V gene encodes CDR1 SGHRS and CDR2 YFSETQ. J was trimmed by 3 bases and V by 0 bases; bases with no gene match: 6. The CDR3 runs to 16 residues. The CDR3 protein is CASSLGTRGETDTQYF. CDR3 bases: TGCGCCAGCAGCTTGGGAACGCGGGGGGAAACAGATACGCAGTATTTT. The whole variable domain, filled in from reference TRBV5-1 and TRBJ2-3, reads KAGVTQTPRYLIKTRGQQVTLSCSPISGHRSVSWYQQTPGQGLQFLFEYFSETQRNKGNFPGRFSGRQFSNSRSEMNVSTLELGDSALYLCASSLGTRGETDTQYFGPGTRLTVL.

At least ten counts were recorded for this clonotype. This chain connects TRBV4-3 to TRBJ1-4; D call uncertain. The CDR3 has 15 amino acids. V was clipped by 4 bases and J by 0 bases, with 9 bases between them. Per the germline V gene, CDR1 is LGHNA and CDR2 is YSLEER. This CDR3 reads CASSPFVATNEKLFF. CDR3 nucleotide sequence: TGCGCCAGCAGCCCCTTCGTAGCAACTAATGAAAAACTGTTTTTT.

This rearrangement joins TRBV11-1 to TRBJ1-6, with D maybe TRBD1 (5 bases). Between the trimmed V and J ends, which lost 5 bases and 7 bases, there was a span of 12 bases. The CDR3 contains 14 residues. Germline V lookup: CDR1 SGHAT, CDR2 FQDESV (reference sequence). The CDR3 protein is CASSPRRTNSPLHF. CDR3 in DNA: TGTGCCAGCAGCCCCCGACGGACAAATTCACCCCTCCACTTT.

This clonotype was found many times. V and J are TRBV5-1 and TRBJ2-5; D perhaps matches TRBD1 (5 bases). Germline V gene data show CDR1 as SGHRS and CDR2 as YFSETQ. This CDR3 region has 14 residues. V lost 1 base and J 4 bases, leaving 11 bases between the germline ends. CDR3 DNA: TGCGCCAGCAGCTTGACCCTCCAGGGAGAGACCCAGTACTTC. Its protein product is CASSLTLQGETQYF.

This clonotype appeared a few times. The J gene is TRBJ2-3, the V gene TRBV7-9, with 7 bases aligning to TRBD2. V was pared by 4 bases and J by 4 bases, with 17 bases of the junction left unmatched. The CDR3 is 18 amino acids. CDR1 and CDR2 from the germline V gene are SEHNR and FQNEAQ (reference sequence). The CDR3 DNA reads as TGTGCCAGCAGCTCCAGGTCTTGGGCGGGGGTTTTCGCAGATACGCAGTATTTT. Its protein product is CASSSRSWAGVFADTQYF.

Only a few counts were recorded for this clonotype. The rearrangement uses TRBV7-9 and TRBJ1-2, with TRBD1 matching over 8 bases. The germline V gene encodes CDR1 SEHNR and CDR2 FQNEAQ (reference sequence). With V trimmed by 3 bases and J by 8 bases, 11 bases remained unmatched. The CDR3 is made up of 15 amino acids. CDR3 amino acids: CASSFRGQGAWGYTF. In DNA form, the CDR3 reads TGTGCCAGCAGCTTCCGAGGACAGGGCGCTTGGGGCTACACCTTC.

The rearrangement joins TRBV20-1 to TRBJ2-3, with 9 nucleotides matching TRBD2. CDR1 and CDR2 from the germline V gene are DFQATT and SNEGSKA (reference sequence). V lost 5 bases to trimming and J lost 2 bases; unmatched junction nucleotides: 2. The CDR3 totals 13 residues. This CDR3 reads CSAAGGYTDTQYF. DNA for the CDR3: TGCAGTGCTGCGGGGGGGTACACAGATACGCAGTATTTT.